The 28 T cell receptor beta chains below come from one sample, sequenced in a study of T cell responses to AZD1222 COVID-19 vaccine. Here immunoSEQ multiplex PCR was the method, and the copy in TCRdb shows in-frame clones only, minus some. Among some 120,000 clones, about nine tenths were seen once, and the ten largest hold under 1.5%. The sample here was peripheral blood, taken on day 0 of AZD1222 vaccination. The receptors come from an adult in good health.

The table lists this clone with a count of one. The V call is TRBV5-1, the J call TRBJ1-1; D not resolved. V lost 1 base and J lost 1, with 11 bases in between. Germline V gene lookup returns CDR1 SGHRS and CDR2 YFSETQ. This CDR3 has 15 residues. The CDR3 sequence is CASSLYPDWNTEAFF. The CDR3 DNA sequence: TGCGCCAGCAGCTTGTACCCAGACTGGAACACTGAAGCTTTCTTT.

In this sample, this clone turned up a few times. The V and J genes are TRBV10-3 and TRBJ1-3; 7 positions agree with TRBD1. CDR1 is ENHRY and CDR2 is SYGVKD in the germline V gene. The CDR3 extends over 17 amino acids. Germline trimming cut 4 bases from V and 2 bases from J; bases unmatched to any gene: 11. The CDR3 sequence: CAISGGAGTATGNTIYF. CDR3 DNA sequence: TGTGCCATCAGTGGAGGGGCCGGGACAGCAACTGGAAACACCATATATTTT.

The chain recombines TRBV5-6 with TRBJ2-5; 7 nucleotides agree with TRBD1. The CDR3 covers 16 residues. The V gene end was trimmed by 1 base and the J gene end by 7 bases; junction bases not matched to a gene: 13. The germline V gene encodes CDR1 SGHDT and CDR2 YYEEEE. In DNA, the CDR3 is TGTGCCAGCAGCTTGTGGCCCGGGACAGCCCCGGTGACCCAGTACTTC. This codes for CASSLWPGTAPVTQYF.

The chain has TRBV27 and TRBJ1-6, with D tentatively TRBD1 (5 bases). Germline CDR1 reads MNHEY; CDR2 reads SMNVEV (reference sequence). V was trimmed by 8 bases and J by 9 bases, leaving 14 bases between them. This CDR3 contains 13 residues. This chain's CDR3 is CASSGLITSPLHF. The CDR3 DNA follows: TGTGCCAGCTCGGGACTTATCACTTCACCCCTCCACTTT.

The chain has TRBV7-6 and TRBJ2-1; D may be TRBD1 (7 bases). This CDR3 is built from 15 residues. The ends were cut back, 4 bases at V and 8 bases at J, with 18 bases in the middle. Germline CDR1 is SGHVS and CDR2 is FNYEAQ. CDR3 nucleotide sequence: TGTGCCAGCAGCTGGAGCAGGGGGGTATCCGATGAGCAGTTCTTC. Translated, it gives CASSWSRGVSDEQFF.

The V call is TRBV6-5, the J call TRBJ1-2; D is uncertain. CDR3 length: 13 residues. The ends were cut back, 6 bases at V and 4 bases at J, with 12 bases in the middle. CDR1 MNHEY and CDR2 SVGAGI come from the germline V gene. This CDR3 is CASSRQASYGYTF. In DNA form, the CDR3 reads TGTGCCAGCAGCCGCCAGGCAAGCTATGGCTACACCTTC.

The chain employs TRBV5-5 and TRBJ1-2, with 7 positions matching TRBD1. The trim removed 7 bases at V and 4 bases at J, leaving 13 bases unmatched. The germline V gene encodes CDR1 SGHKS and CDR2 YYEKEE (reference sequence). The CDR3 is 15 residues long. The CDR3 sequence: CASRVGTESPYGYTF. CDR3 DNA sequence: TGTGCCAGCCGAGTGGGGACAGAATCCCCCTATGGCTACACCTTC.

The chain combines TRBV19 with TRBJ2-6, with TRBD1 matching over 9 bases. The CDR3 consists of 16 residues. CDR1 is LNHDA, CDR2 SQIVND, per germline (reference sequence). With V trimmed by 4 bases and J by 2 bases, 3 bases remained unmatched. The DNA for the CDR3 is TGTGCCAGTAGTACTCACAGGGGGCCTGGGGCCAACGTCCTGACTTTC. Protein: CASSTHRGPGANVLTF.

V usage is TRBV6-5 and J usage is TRBJ1-5; D perhaps matches TRBD1 (6 bases). There are 15 residues in the CDR3. The V end lost 6 bases, the J end lost 4 bases, and 16 bases lay between the germline ends. Germline V gene data show CDR1 as MNHEY and CDR2 as SVGAGI. CDR3: CASSGTGPANQPQHF. CDR3 sequence (DNA): TGTGCCAGCAGCGGTACAGGGCCCGCTAATCAGCCCCAGCATTTT.

The chain is built from TRBV6-2 or TRBV6-3 and TRBJ2-7; possible D gene TRBD1, 5 bases. Trimming took off 5 bases at V and 2 bases at J, with 19 bases between the two ends. CDR1 and CDR2 from the germline V gene are MNHEY and SVGEGT. The CDR3 extends over 16 amino acids. The CDR3 loop reads CASSPLTIAGTYEQYF. CDR3 DNA sequence: TGTGCCAGCAGTCCGTTGACCATAGCAGGGACCTACGAGCAGTACTTC.

This chain links TRBV6-6 with TRBJ2-1; 9 bases map to TRBD2. In germline, CDR1 is MNHNY, CDR2 SVGAGI (reference sequence). V lost 2 bases, J lost 3 bases, and 5 bases stayed unmatched. CDR3 length: 16 amino acids. DNA of the CDR3: TGTGCCAGCAGTTACCGGTCTAGCGGGGTCTACAATGAGCAGTTCTTC. It translates to CASSYRSSGVYNEQFF.

The chain links TRBV19 to TRBJ1-2, with D unclear. The CDR3 sequence is 14 residues long. V was shortened by 7 bases and J by 5 bases, with 17 bases between the two germline ends. Germline values: CDR1 LNHDA, CDR2 SQIVND (reference sequence). The CDR3: CASTPVGFGYGYTF. CDR3 nucleotides: TGTGCCAGTACCCCCGTCGGGTTTGGGTATGGCTACACCTTC. Full variable domain (missing parts from reference TRBV19 and TRBJ1-2): DGGITQSPKYLFRKEGQNVTLSCEQNLNHDAMYWYRQDPGQGLRLIYYSQIVNDFQKGDIAEGYSVSREKKESFPLTVTSAQKNPTAFYLCASTPVGFGYGYTFGSGTRLTVV.

The chain links TRBV19 to TRBJ2-2; D remains ambiguous. Germline loops: CDR1 LNHDA, CDR2 SQIVND (reference sequence). V was cut by 7 bases and J by 6 bases, with 9 bases left in between. CDR3 length: 12 amino acids. CDR3 nucleotide sequence: TGTGCCAGTAACGAGTTTGCCGGGGAGCTGTTTTTT. Its protein product is CASNEFAGELFF.

The V gene is TRBV7-9, the J gene TRBJ2-1; D is uncertain. The V gene lost 1 base and the J gene lost 2 bases, with 6 bases spanning the gap. This CDR3 contains 14 residues. Per the germline V gene, CDR1 is SEHNR and CDR2 is FQNEAQ (reference sequence). The CDR3 region has the DNA TGTGCCAGCAGCTTAGGCCGCACCTACAATGAGCAGTTCTTC. Translation gives CASSLGRTYNEQFF.

The chain combines TRBV3-1 (or the pseudogene TRBV3-2) with TRBJ1-2; D gene unclear. The CDR3 is made up of 11 amino acids. The V gene lost 0 bases and the J gene lost 8 bases, with 4 bases spanning the gap. Germline V CDR1 and CDR2: LGHDT, YNNKEL (reference sequence). The CDR3 sequence is CASSQDRGYTF. CDR3 sequence (DNA): TGTGCCAGCAGCCAAGACCGAGGCTACACCTTC.

This clone was picked up a small number of times. The CDR3 DNA reads as TGCGCCAGCACCGCCGGGACGGATTCACCCCTCCACTTT. As protein: CASTAGTDSPLHF. The chain uses TRBV5-1 and TRBJ1-6; D is perhaps TRBD1 (5 bases). Germline CDR1 and CDR2: SGHRS and YFSETQ. Trimming took off 6 bases at V and 8 bases at J, with 12 bases between the two ends. The CDR3 consists of 13 residues.

The V gene is TRBV19, the J gene TRBJ2-5; D call uncertain. Germline V gives CDR1 LNHDA, CDR2 SQIVND (reference sequence). The CDR3 is 14 residues long. V was cut by 7 bases and J by 2 bases, with 14 bases left in between. DNA for the CDR3: TGTGCCAGTACCCAAACCATAAGACAAGAGACCCAGTACTTC. This encodes CASTQTIRQETQYF.

Here the CDR3 reads CASSIQFTLSTDTQYF. The DNA for the CDR3 is TGTGCCAGTAGTATACAGTTTACTTTATCAACAGATACGCAGTATTTT. The rearrangement joins TRBV19 to TRBJ2-3; D is unclear. Trimming stripped 2 bases from V and 3 bases from J, with 15 bases between. Germline-derived CDR1 and CDR2 are LNHDA and SQIVND (reference sequence). This CDR3 has 16 residues.

J is TRBJ1-1 and V is TRBV28; D ambiguous. The CDR3 runs to 11 residues. CDR1 is MDHEN, CDR2 SYDVKM, per germline. Trimming shortened V by 7 bases and J by 5 bases, and 8 bases separated the two germline ends. The CDR3 region is CASKGLTEAFF. The CDR3 bases are TGTGCCAGCAAAGGGTTAACTGAAGCTTTCTTT.

This sequence joins TRBV7-9 and TRBJ1-1; perhaps TRBD1 as D (5 bases). Germline V gives CDR1 SEHNR, CDR2 FQNEAQ (reference sequence). The V end lost 10 bases, the J end lost 5 bases, and 20 bases lay between the germline ends. This CDR3 spans 14 amino acids. The CDR3 coding sequence is TGTGCCACTATGTCCTCTGGGGCGCCGACTGAAGCTTTCTTT. It encodes CATMSSGAPTEAFF.

The gene calls are TRBV28 and TRBJ1-1; 12 bases map to TRBD1. Trimming removed 7 bases from V and 0 bases from J; junction bases left unmatched: 6. Germline-derived CDR1 and CDR2 are MDHEN and SYDVKM. The CDR3 runs to 16 residues. The CDR3 reads CASIAGTGGMNTEAFF. CDR3 coding DNA: TGTGCCAGCATTGCCGGGACAGGGGGCATGAACACTGAAGCTTTCTTT.

V usage is TRBV29-1 and J usage is TRBJ2-2; 7 nucleotides agree with TRBD1. The CDR3 sequence is 14 residues long. CDR1 and CDR2 (germline): SQVTM, ANQGSEA. V lost 5 bases, J lost 0 bases, and 3 bases stayed unmatched. The DNA of the CDR3 is TGCAGCGTTCCGACAGGGACGAACACCGGGGAGCTGTTTTTT. Amino acids: CSVPTGTNTGELFF.

The chain employs TRBV2 and TRBJ2-3, with TRBD1 identical over 10 bases. The CDR3 has 14 residues. In germline, CDR1 is SNHLY, CDR2 FYNNEI. The V segment lost 4 bases and the J segment 7 bases; nucleotides outside the gene matches: 5. The CDR3 bases are TGTGCCAGCAGTGTTGACAGGGGGCAAAATACGCAGTATTTT. Its translation is CASSVDRGQNTQYF.

The V call is TRBV11-2, the J call TRBJ1-1; D remains ambiguous. Germline loops: CDR1 SGHAT, CDR2 FQNNGV. V shed 3 bases and J shed 2 bases, with 16 bases lying between them. The CDR3 has 16 residues. The CDR3 DNA reads TGTGCCAGCAGCTTTGAGGGAGCGGTCCAAAACACTGAAGCTTTCTTT. Translated: CASSFEGAVQNTEAFF.

The CDR3 DNA follows: TGTGCCAGCGAGGGCACCCGAAACACCATATATTTT. Amino acid sequence: CASEGTRNTIYF. The genes are TRBV6-5 and TRBJ1-3; D gene ambiguous. Germline CDR1 reads MNHEY; CDR2 reads SVGAGI. The CDR3 covers 12 residues. V was trimmed by 8 bases and J by 5 bases, leaving 10 bases between them.

With regard to this clone: The sample holds other DNA sequences that translate to the same CDR3. DNA for the CDR3: TGCGCCAGCAGCCAAGATGGGGGGATCTATGGCTACACCTTC. This translates into CASSQDGGIYGYTF. This sequence joins TRBV4-3 and TRBJ1-2, with D perhaps TRBD1 (5 bases). Germline V gene data show CDR1 as LGHNA and CDR2 as YSLEER. This CDR3 contains 14 residues. Trimming removed 0 bases at V and 4 bases at J, with 9 bases between.

This clone was seen just once. This chain joins TRBV12-3 or TRBV12-4 and TRBJ1-2; D is undetermined. Trimming removed 8 bases from V and 2 bases from J, with 12 bases in between. The CDR3 is made up of 13 amino acids. CDR3 DNA: TGTGCCAGCGTATACAGCGGAAACTATGGCTACACCTTC. Encoded protein: CASVYSGNYGYTF.

This clone was counted only a few times. The V and J genes are TRBV28 and TRBJ1-1; 7 bases match TRBD1. J gave up 5 bases and V 2 bases, and 5 bases lay outside the gene matches. The CDR3 extends over 14 amino acids. Germline assignment: CDR1 MDHEN and CDR2 SYDVKM. The CDR3 DNA reads TGTGCCAGCAGTTTAAGGGGGCTCGGGACTGAAGCTTTCTTT. Protein: CASSLRGLGTEAFF. The entire variable domain, with the rest obtained from reference TRBV28 and TRBJ1-1, is as follows: DVKVTQSSRYLVKRTGEKVFLECVQDMDHENMFWYRQDPGLGLRLIYFSYDVKMKEKGDIPEGYSVSREKKERFSLILESASTNQTSMYLCASSLRGLGTEAFFGQGTRLTVV.